The 25 T cell receptor beta chains presented below share a single source sample, sequenced in a study of blood T cell repertoires in COVID-19. This table comes from immunoSEQ multiplex PCR, and its TCRdb copy is limited to in-frame clones, with some not included. Among around 250,000 clones listed, roughly 85% were seen once. The material sequenced was peripheral blood. These receptors were taken from a man aged 30 to 45 who had recovered from COVID-19.

CDR3 coding DNA: TGCGCCAGCAGCGTCCAGGGGGTAAACACCGGGGAGCTGTTTTTT. Its protein product is CASSVQGVNTGELFF. V gene TRBV5-1 combines with J gene TRBJ2-2, with 7 bases that match TRBD1. Germline-derived CDR1 and CDR2 are SGHRS and YFSETQ. This CDR3 is 15 amino acids long. J gave up 2 bases and V 4 bases, and 5 bases lay outside the gene matches.

The chain employs TRBV14 and TRBJ1-6; 7 bases map to TRBD1. Losses at the gene ends were 5 bases for V and 2 bases for J; bases not matched to a gene: 15. This CDR3 has 19 amino acids. Germline V gene data show CDR1 as SGHDN and CDR2 as FVKESK. CDR3 protein: CASSYGSGQLHTYNSPLHF. In DNA form, the CDR3 reads TGTGCCAGCAGCTATGGATCGGGACAGCTTCATACCTATAATTCACCCCTCCACTTT.

The chain combines TRBV6-5 with TRBJ1-1; the match to TRBD1 covers 9 bases. Germline V gives CDR1 MNHEY, CDR2 SVGAGI. The CDR3 spans 14 residues. Germline trimming cut 5 bases from V and 6 bases from J; bases unmatched to any gene: 7. The CDR3 is CASSPGQGRPEAFF. CDR3 sequence (DNA): TGTGCCAGCAGTCCGGGACAGGGTCGCCCTGAAGCTTTCTTT.

The chain links TRBV24-1 to TRBJ2-5; 7 bases are a match to TRBD1. The V and J ends lost 2 bases and 5 bases, in that order; junction bases with no gene match: 7. The CDR3 runs 15 residues. CDR1 KGHDR and CDR2 SFDVKD come from the germline V gene. CDR3 in DNA: TGTGCCACCAGTGATTCCGGACAGGCCGGGGAGACCCAGTACTTC. Translation: CATSDSGQAGETQYF.

This clone showed up just a few times. The V gene is TRBV5-4, the J gene TRBJ1-4, with D uncertain. Trimming took 4 bases from V and 7 from J, leaving 11 bases between them. Germline V lookup: CDR1 SGHNT, CDR2 YYREEE (reference sequence). The CDR3 totals 13 residues. The chain's CDR3 is CASSPGLPEKLFF. For the CDR3, the DNA is TGTGCCAGCAGCCCCGGACTGCCTGAAAAACTGTTTTTT.

The chain joins TRBV11-2 to TRBJ1-6; 8 positions match TRBD1. This CDR3 has 17 residues. With 5 bases clipped from V and 7 bases from J, the junction kept 13 bases outside the gene matches. Germline V lookup: CDR1 SGHAT, CDR2 FQNNGV. CDR3 DNA: TGTGCCAGCAGCCCGAACCTGTACAGGGGGAGAAATTCACCCCTCCACTTT. Amino acid sequence: CASSPNLYRGRNSPLHF.

This chain uses TRBV6-5 with TRBJ1-2, with a weak D call TRBD1 (5 bases). Germline V gene data show CDR1 as MNHEY and CDR2 as SVGAGI. With 7 bases removed from V and 7 bases from J, the gap between germline ends came to 13 bases. The CDR3 extends over 12 amino acids. The CDR3 reads CASTAGRSGYTF. DNA for the CDR3: TGTGCCAGCACGGCAGGGAGGTCTGGCTACACCTTC.

J is TRBJ1-1 and V is TRBV6-2 or TRBV6-3; TRBD1 agrees at 7 bases. The CDR3 extends over 13 amino acids. V lost 3 bases and J lost 5; bases outside the gene matches: 3. CDR1 and CDR2 (germline): MNHEY, SVGEGT. DNA for the CDR3: TGTGCCAGCAGTTATACAGGGGTGACTGAAGCTTTCTTT. This translates into CASSYTGVTEAFF.

A few counts support this clone. This chain links TRBV18 with TRBJ1-1; weak D call: TRBD1 (6 bases). CDR1 KGHSH and CDR2 LQKENI come from the germline V gene. The CDR3 has 14 residues. The V end lost 6 bases, the J end lost 3 bases, and 14 bases lay between the germline ends. The CDR3 reads CASSWGGADTEAFF. The CDR3 DNA reads TGTGCCAGCTCCTGGGGGGGCGCAGACACTGAAGCTTTCTTT.

The chain is built from TRBV5-1 and TRBJ2-2, with D possibly matching TRBD2 (5 bases). Trimming removed 4 bases at V and 4 bases at J, with 20 bases between. Germline lookup yields CDR1 SGHRS and CDR2 YFSETQ. The CDR3 is 17 residues long. The CDR3 DNA reads as TGCGCCAGCAGCGGCGGCCCCGGGCCCGGGATCACCGGGGAGCTGTTTTTT. Translated: CASSGGPGPGITGELFF.

V usage is TRBV12-5 and J usage is TRBJ2-2, with a weak D call TRBD2 (6 bases). This CDR3 is 16 amino acids long. Trimming shortened V by 4 bases and J by 1 base, and 13 bases separated the two germline ends. CDR1 is LGHNT and CDR2 is FRNRAP in the germline V gene. The CDR3 bases are TGTGCTAGTGGTTACAAGACTAGTATGAACACCGGGGAGCTGTTTTTT. It specifies CASGYKTSMNTGELFF.

The V gene is TRBV3-1 (or the pseudogene TRBV3-2), the J gene TRBJ1-1, with D perhaps matching TRBD1 (6 bases). V dropped 4 bases and J dropped 5 bases, with 17 bases sitting between them. From germline, CDR1 is LGHDT and CDR2 YNNKEL (reference sequence). CDR3 length: 15 amino acids. The CDR3 nucleotides are TGTGCCAGCAGCCCCCCGGCGGGGGCTGGGACTGAAGCTTTCTTT. It encodes CASSPPAGAGTEAFF.

The chain has TRBV27 and TRBJ2-7, with TRBD2 matching over 7 bases. Germline lookup yields CDR1 MNHEY and CDR2 SMNVEV (reference sequence). Trimming removed 2 bases from V and 3 bases from J; junction bases left unmatched: 4. CDR3 size: 14 residues. The CDR3 DNA follows: TGTGCCAGCAGTTTAGGACTAGGAGGCTACGAGCAGTACTTC. It translates to CASSLGLGGYEQYF.

In its sample, this clone was seen a few times. The chain's CDR3 is CASSQEPRTAYPANYGYTF. The CDR3 DNA sequence: TGTGCCAGCAGCCAAGAACCCAGGACAGCGTATCCAGCTAACTATGGCTACACCTTC. The rearrangement uses TRBV14 and TRBJ1-2, with D maybe TRBD1 (6 bases). Germline loops: CDR1 SGHDN, CDR2 FVKESK. V was trimmed by 0 bases and J by 0 bases, leaving 20 bases between them. This CDR3 has 19 residues.

This chain connects TRBV24-1 to TRBJ1-5; tentative D call: TRBD1 (6 bases). V was clipped by 3 bases and J by 0 bases, with 11 bases between them. Germline CDR1 KGHDR, CDR2 SFDVKD. There are 16 residues in the CDR3. The CDR3 is CATSDARDTSNQPQHF. The CDR3 region has the DNA TGTGCCACCAGTGATGCCCGGGACACTAGCAATCAGCCCCAGCATTTT.

V is TRBV2 and J is TRBJ1-3; 8 positions match TRBD1. Germline V lookup: CDR1 SNHLY, CDR2 FYNNEI. The trim removed 7 bases at V and 4 bases at J, leaving 6 bases unmatched. The CDR3 covers 14 residues. The CDR3 protein is CASTGTGLGNTIYF. As DNA, the CDR3 is TGTGCCAGCACCGGGACAGGCCTGGGAAACACCATATATTTT. Full variable domain (missing parts from reference TRBV2 and TRBJ1-3): EPEVTQTPSHQVTQMGQEVILRCVPISNHLYFYWYRQILGQKVEFLVSFYNNEISEKSEIFDDQFSVERPDGSNFTLKIRSTKLEDSAMYFCASTGTGLGNTIYFGEGSWLTVV.

The rearrangement joins TRBV7-7 to TRBJ2-1; possible D gene TRBD2, 5 bases. V lost 5 bases and J 4 bases, leaving 15 bases between the germline ends. There are 15 residues in the CDR3. The V gene's germline CDR1 is SSHAT and CDR2 FNYEAQ (reference sequence). The CDR3 loop is CASSLSATSYNEQFF. In nucleotides, the CDR3 is TGTGCCAGCAGCCTTAGCGCGACGAGTTACAATGAGCAGTTCTTC.

V gene TRBV3-1 (or the pseudogene TRBV3-2) combines with J gene TRBJ2-1; D not certain. V was pared by 8 bases and J by 5 bases, with 13 bases between. The CDR3 has 13 residues. Germline V gene data show CDR1 as LGHDT and CDR2 as YNNKEL (reference sequence). In DNA form, the CDR3 reads TGTGCCAGCCACCACCTCAGCGACAATGAGCAGTTCTTC. Its protein is CASHHLSDNEQFF.

This clone has a single count. The chain employs TRBV4-2 and TRBJ1-5; D remains unclear. Germline V gene lookup returns CDR1 LGHNA and CDR2 YNFKEQ. Trimming removed 0 bases at V and 2 bases at J, with 11 bases between. CDR3 length equals 16 residues. CDR3 sequence reads: CASSQEAGMGNQPQHF. The CDR3 DNA is TGTGCCAGCAGCCAAGAGGCGGGAATGGGCAATCAGCCCCAGCATTTT.

The chain employs TRBV6-1 and TRBJ2-7, with D perhaps TRBD2 (5 bases). V lost 1 base to trimming and J lost 4 bases, with 11 bases between them. CDR1 is MNHNS and CDR2 is SASEGT in the germline V gene. The CDR3 runs to 14 residues. CDR3 in amino acids: CASSEVHRGYEQYF. CDR3 coding DNA: TGTGCCAGCAGTGAAGTCCACCGGGGTTACGAGCAGTACTTC.

The V gene is TRBV27, the J gene TRBJ2-5; 8 bases are a match to TRBD2. The CDR3 sequence is 13 residues long. V shed 5 bases and J 3 bases; nucleotides not matched to a gene: 2. Germline V CDR1 and CDR2: MNHEY, SMNVEV (reference sequence). Written as DNA, the CDR3 is TGTGCCAGCAGTAGTAGCGGGGAAGAGACCCAGTACTTC. It encodes CASSSSGEETQYF.

The chain employs TRBV2 and TRBJ2-3; maybe TRBD1 (6 bases). The CDR3 loop spans 14 amino acids. The germline V and J ends were trimmed by 7 bases and 4 bases, with 15 bases remaining between them. Looked up from germline, CDR1 is SNHLY and CDR2 is FYNNEI. For the CDR3, the DNA is TGTGCCAGCACTCCCGGACAGTATGCAGATACGCAGTATTTT. This translates into CASTPGQYADTQYF.

This chain joins TRBV5-1 and TRBJ2-5; 8 bases are shared with TRBD1. Germline lookup yields CDR1 SGHRS and CDR2 YFSETQ. The CDR3 runs 16 residues. V lost 0 bases to trimming and J lost 1 base; unmatched junction nucleotides: 5. This chain's CDR3 is CASSLEQTGVQETQYF. The CDR3 bases are TGCGCCAGCAGCTTGGAACAGACAGGGGTCCAAGAGACCCAGTACTTC.

J is TRBJ2-5 and V is TRBV9; 11 nucleotides agree with TRBD2. V gave up 4 bases and J gave up 1 base; unmatched junction bases: 3. This CDR3 contains 15 residues. Germline-derived CDR1 and CDR2 are SGDLS and YYNGEE. CDR3 DNA: TGTGCCAGCAGCTCTAGCGGGGGGCGCCAAGAGACCCAGTACTTC. It encodes CASSSSGGRQETQYF.

V and J are TRBV7-6 and TRBJ1-4; D remains ambiguous. The CDR3 is 16 amino acids. V was clipped by 3 bases and J by 5 bases, with 16 bases between them. Germline CDR1 and CDR2: SGHVS and FNYEAQ. Here the CDR3 reads CASSFFSGMLNEKLFF. In nucleotides, the CDR3 is TGTGCCAGCAGCTTCTTCTCGGGGATGTTAAATGAAAAACTGTTTTTT.